This T cell receptor (beta chain) originates from a study of blood T cells in healthy people across ages. At the level of the study: When template switching was applied, about one barcoded beta molecule was captured per two T cells. Findings and limits, study-wide: Not knowing donor CMV status may have confounded expanded clonotype changes. The long-lived group displayed more naive CD4+ cells, plus higher diversity, than the aged donors did.

With a J-beta primer mix and a sample-barcoded 5' primer, a second PCR ran about 6 to 11 cycles. One entry per CDR3 protein, called by TCRdb with MiXCR from the 5' RACE reads. The sample shows around 400,000 distinct CDR3 sequences, 50% to 60% of them seen only once. Trimming stripped 3 bases from V and 6 bases from J, with 9 bases between. The V gene's germline CDR1 is DFQATT and CDR2 SNEGSKA (reference sequence). The CDR3 is 12 residues long. Per sample, a minimum of 6 million PBMCs were isolated. About this clonotype: The antigen is undetermined.

The sequencing input was blood. This sequence was found in a man between 60 and 75 years old in good health. V usage is TRBV20-1 and J usage is TRBJ2-4; D is unclear. The CDR3 region has the DNA TGCAGTGCTAGTGGGCAACTAAACATTCAGTACTTC. Protein product: CSASGQLNIQYF.